The sequence of this T cell receptor (beta chain) was determined in a study of T-cell reconstitution after alpha-beta-depleted transplantation in children. The CDR3 totals 17 residues. The germline V gene has CDR1 DFQATT and CDR2 SNEGSKA (reference sequence). The V end lost 3 bases, the J end lost 2 bases, and 20 bases lay between the germline ends. This clonotype was detected ten times or more. The authors prepared the TCRbeta library with unique molecular identifiers. TCRdb recomputed calls from the PCR reads with MiXCR, one row per CDR3 protein. The sample contains around 680,000 distinct CDR3 sequences, 16% of which appear only once.

The V call is TRBV20-1, the J call TRBJ1-5; D remains ambiguous. This sample comprised PBMCs from the stem cell graft donor, obtained from the stem cell graft. This clonotype was obtained from a human donor who donated a stem cell graft to a child with acute myeloid leukemia. This chain's CDR3 is CSASVGVGYSGNQPQHF. CDR3 DNA sequence: TGCAGTGCTAGTGTAGGAGTAGGATATTCGGGCAATCAGCCCCAGCATTTT.